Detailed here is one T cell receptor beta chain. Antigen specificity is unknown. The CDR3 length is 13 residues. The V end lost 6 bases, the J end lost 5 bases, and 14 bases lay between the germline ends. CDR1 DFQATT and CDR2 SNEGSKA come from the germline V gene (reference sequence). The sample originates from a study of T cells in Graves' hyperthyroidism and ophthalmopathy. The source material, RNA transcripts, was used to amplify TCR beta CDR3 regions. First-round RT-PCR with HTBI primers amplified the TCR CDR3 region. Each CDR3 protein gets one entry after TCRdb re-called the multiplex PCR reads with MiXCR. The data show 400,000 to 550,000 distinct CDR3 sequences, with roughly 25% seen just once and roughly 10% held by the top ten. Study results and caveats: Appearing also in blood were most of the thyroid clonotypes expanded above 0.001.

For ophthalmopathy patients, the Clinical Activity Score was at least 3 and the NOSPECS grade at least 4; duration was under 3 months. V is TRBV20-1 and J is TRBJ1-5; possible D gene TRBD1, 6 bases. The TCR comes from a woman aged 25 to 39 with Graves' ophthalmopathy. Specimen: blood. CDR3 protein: CSAQRQADQPQHF. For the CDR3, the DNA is TGCAGTGCGCAACGACAGGCAGATCAGCCCCAGCATTTT.